This T cell receptor (beta chain) is drawn from a study of blood T cell repertoires in COVID-19. Turning to the study itself: Nucleic acid was either cDNA or gDNA, and it came from T cells, B-cell-depleted T cells, or PBMCs.

This clone was picked up one time. Measured with immunoSEQ multiplex PCR; TCRdb has only the in-frame clones, and not every one. The sample holds 130,000 or so clones; 75% to 90% are singletons and the top ten take roughly 10%. V lost 2 bases, J lost 5 bases, and 16 bases lay in between. Germline V CDR1 and CDR2: LNHNV, YYDKDF (reference sequence). This CDR3 is built from 15 residues. This rearrangement joins TRBV15 to TRBJ2-7; possibly TRBD1 for D (6 bases). The sequence was collected from a man aged 60-69 years with active or convalescent COVID-19. Sequences were obtained from peripheral blood. The CDR3 sequence is CATSRSPRQVDEQYF. The CDR3 DNA is TGTGCCACCAGCAGAAGCCCGAGACAGGTCGACGAGCAGTACTTC.